This TCR beta chain is drawn from a study of breast tumors, draining lymph nodes, adjacent tissues (dated by TCRdb to 2015 to 2016). A note on the overall study: The study compared TCR beta repertoires across tumor, adjacent nontumor tissue and axillary lymph nodes from breast cancer patients. In human breast cancer, the study set out to evaluate how tumor, surrounding tissue and draining lymph node repertoires relate to one another and whether T cells may move between these sites.

The reads were generated on an Illumina HiSeq 2000. TCR beta chain libraries were generated by multiplex PCR amplification. High-throughput sequencing was used to analyze the amplified TCR beta chain products. In-frame beta chains were kept once TCRdb had trimmed the public reads at Q25 with fastp and called clones with MiXCR. Identical CDR3 proteins give one entry, which carries the most common genes and DNA. The sample table holds approximately 60,000 distinct CDR3 sequences, of which around 60% were seen once. Roughly 18% of the sample lies in the top ten. To note about this clonotype: Its binding antigen is unknown. Within one base of it there is no much larger clone, and no base qualities were kept.

In the germline V gene, CDR1 corresponds to SGHVS and CDR2 to FQNEAQ. Deletion took 2 bases off V and 16 bases off J, with a span of 12 bases between the germline ends. From its cysteine to its phenylalanine, the CDR3 spans 12 amino acids. Only CDR3 DNA remains: 36 bases, in frame from the first base. Broader findings and caveats from the paper: Rather than being directly demonstrated, the conclusion that tumor T cells originate in lymph nodes was presented as consistent with a hypothesis. Tumor and nontumor tissue repertoires were significantly more similar in luminal-like than in basal-like breast cancer. Tumors showed preferential V and J gene usage, and their T-cell repertoire diversity fell below that of lymph nodes yet above that of nontumor tissue. A scenario in which most tumor T cells derive from the lymph node and then expand within tumor tissue was judged to be consistent with the data.

The V gene is TRBV7-8 and the J gene is TRBJ2-6, with the D gene not clear enough to name. The TCR comes from a female donor with breast cancer. Some clones in this sample may be carry-over from other donors' samples. The specimen sequenced was breast tumor tissue. The CDR3 in this case is CASSLSRVGLTF. The DNA is as follows: TGTGCCAGCAGCTTATCTCGAGTCGGACTGACTTTC.